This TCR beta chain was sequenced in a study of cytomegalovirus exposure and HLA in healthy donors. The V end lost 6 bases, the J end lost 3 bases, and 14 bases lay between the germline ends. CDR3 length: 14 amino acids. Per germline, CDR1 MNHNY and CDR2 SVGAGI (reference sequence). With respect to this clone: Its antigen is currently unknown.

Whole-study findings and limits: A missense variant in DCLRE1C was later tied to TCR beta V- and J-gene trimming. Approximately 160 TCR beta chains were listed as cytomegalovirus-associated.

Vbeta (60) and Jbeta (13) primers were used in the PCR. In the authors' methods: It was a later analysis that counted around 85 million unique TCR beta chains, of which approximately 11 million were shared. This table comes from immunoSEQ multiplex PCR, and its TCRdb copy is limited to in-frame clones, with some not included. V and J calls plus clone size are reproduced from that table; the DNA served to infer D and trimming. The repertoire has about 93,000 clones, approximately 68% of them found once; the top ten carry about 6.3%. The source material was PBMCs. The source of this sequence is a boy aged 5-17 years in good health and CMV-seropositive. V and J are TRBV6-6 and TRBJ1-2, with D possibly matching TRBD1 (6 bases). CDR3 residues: CASSLVQGDYGYTF. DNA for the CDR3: TGTGCCAGCAGCCTTGTACAGGGAGACTATGGCTACACCTTC.